This T cell receptor beta chain was identified in a study of Graves' ophthalmopathy and Graves' hyperthyroidism. Study results and limitations: Both a roughly 64% sensitivity and an approximately 76% specificity characterized the model's predictions of ophthalmopathy progression.

RNA transcripts were the template, and TCR beta CDR3 regions were amplified from them. The authors performed first-round RT-PCR with HTBI primers and then a second-round multiplex PCR. MiXCR was run by TCRdb on the multiplex PCR reads, yielding one entry per CDR3 protein. The data hold over a million distinct CDR3 sequences, with about two fifths observed a single time. CDR1 ENHRY and CDR2 SYGVKD come from the germline V gene. The V and J ends lost 6 bases and 8 bases respectively, with 22 bases between them. The CDR3 consists of 15 residues. This clonotype was counted at least ten times. As yet, its antigen is unknown.

V usage is TRBV10-3 and J usage is TRBJ1-2; D remains unclear. Sequencing was done on a sample of peripheral blood or thyroid tissue (not recorded which). This receptor was identified in an adult man with Graves' hyperthyroidism. The DNA for the CDR3 is TGTGCCATCAGGCCCCAACGGGAGGGTTTGGAAGGCTACACCTTC. Translating it yields CAIRPQREGLEGYTF.